This T cell receptor beta chain was recovered during a study of cytomegalovirus exposure and HLA in healthy donors. Per germline, CDR1 DFQATT and CDR2 SNEGSKA (reference sequence). This CDR3 has 11 amino acids. TCRdb's table, derived via immunoSEQ multiplex PCR, lists solely in-frame clones and lacks some. Of about 220,000 clones listed, approximately 80% are singletons. The source material was PBMCs. The TCR comes from a woman aged 25 to 39 in good health and CMV-seropositive. The chain joins TRBV20-1 to TRBJ2-3; D possibly corresponds to TRBD2 (6 bases). The CDR3 is CSGGSTDTQYF. The DNA of the CDR3 is TGCAGCGGGGGTAGCACAGATACGCAGTATTTT.